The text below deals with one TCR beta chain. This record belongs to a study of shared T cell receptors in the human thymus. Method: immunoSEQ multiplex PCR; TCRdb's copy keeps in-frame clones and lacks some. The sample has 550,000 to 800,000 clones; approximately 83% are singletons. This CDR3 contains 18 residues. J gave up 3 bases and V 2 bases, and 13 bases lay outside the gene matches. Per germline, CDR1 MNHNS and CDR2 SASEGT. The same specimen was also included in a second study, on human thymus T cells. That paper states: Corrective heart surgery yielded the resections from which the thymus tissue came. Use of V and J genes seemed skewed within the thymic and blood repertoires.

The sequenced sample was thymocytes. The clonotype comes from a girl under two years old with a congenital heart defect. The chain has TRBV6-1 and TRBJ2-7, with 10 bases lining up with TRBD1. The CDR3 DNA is TGTGCCAGCAGTGAATCGATCGTCCCGGGACAGGGGCACTACGAGCAGTACTTC. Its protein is CASSESIVPGQGHYEQYF.